This TCR beta chain was obtained from a study of blood T cells in healthy people across ages. Study-level results: There were more naive CD4+ cells and higher diversity in long-lived donors than in aged donors. Roughly linearly, TCR beta diversity per million T cells fell as age increased.

Each sample had at least 6 million PBMCs isolated. CDR3 length equals 14 residues. The junction had 10 bases not matched to a gene; V was cut back by 7 bases and J by 5 bases. CDR1 is MNHNS and CDR2 is SASEGT in the germline V gene. The use of a sample-barcoded 5' primer and a J-beta primer mix characterized a second PCR of roughly 6 to 11 cycles. The template-switch adaptor, which had 12 random nucleotides, put a tag on each cDNA molecule. TCRdb fed the 5' RACE reads into MiXCR, producing one record per CDR3 protein. The sample records approximately 900,000 distinct CDR3 sequences, about 44% being singletons. This clonotype was detected many times. Its antigen is currently unknown.

Source material: blood. The chain combines TRBV6-1 with TRBJ1-1, with 7 bases aligning to TRBD1. This TCR came from a man between 25 and 39 years old in good health. The CDR3 nucleotides are TGTGCCAGCATCCCCGACAGGGTGACGACTGAAGCTTTCTTT. This encodes CASIPDRVTTEAFF.